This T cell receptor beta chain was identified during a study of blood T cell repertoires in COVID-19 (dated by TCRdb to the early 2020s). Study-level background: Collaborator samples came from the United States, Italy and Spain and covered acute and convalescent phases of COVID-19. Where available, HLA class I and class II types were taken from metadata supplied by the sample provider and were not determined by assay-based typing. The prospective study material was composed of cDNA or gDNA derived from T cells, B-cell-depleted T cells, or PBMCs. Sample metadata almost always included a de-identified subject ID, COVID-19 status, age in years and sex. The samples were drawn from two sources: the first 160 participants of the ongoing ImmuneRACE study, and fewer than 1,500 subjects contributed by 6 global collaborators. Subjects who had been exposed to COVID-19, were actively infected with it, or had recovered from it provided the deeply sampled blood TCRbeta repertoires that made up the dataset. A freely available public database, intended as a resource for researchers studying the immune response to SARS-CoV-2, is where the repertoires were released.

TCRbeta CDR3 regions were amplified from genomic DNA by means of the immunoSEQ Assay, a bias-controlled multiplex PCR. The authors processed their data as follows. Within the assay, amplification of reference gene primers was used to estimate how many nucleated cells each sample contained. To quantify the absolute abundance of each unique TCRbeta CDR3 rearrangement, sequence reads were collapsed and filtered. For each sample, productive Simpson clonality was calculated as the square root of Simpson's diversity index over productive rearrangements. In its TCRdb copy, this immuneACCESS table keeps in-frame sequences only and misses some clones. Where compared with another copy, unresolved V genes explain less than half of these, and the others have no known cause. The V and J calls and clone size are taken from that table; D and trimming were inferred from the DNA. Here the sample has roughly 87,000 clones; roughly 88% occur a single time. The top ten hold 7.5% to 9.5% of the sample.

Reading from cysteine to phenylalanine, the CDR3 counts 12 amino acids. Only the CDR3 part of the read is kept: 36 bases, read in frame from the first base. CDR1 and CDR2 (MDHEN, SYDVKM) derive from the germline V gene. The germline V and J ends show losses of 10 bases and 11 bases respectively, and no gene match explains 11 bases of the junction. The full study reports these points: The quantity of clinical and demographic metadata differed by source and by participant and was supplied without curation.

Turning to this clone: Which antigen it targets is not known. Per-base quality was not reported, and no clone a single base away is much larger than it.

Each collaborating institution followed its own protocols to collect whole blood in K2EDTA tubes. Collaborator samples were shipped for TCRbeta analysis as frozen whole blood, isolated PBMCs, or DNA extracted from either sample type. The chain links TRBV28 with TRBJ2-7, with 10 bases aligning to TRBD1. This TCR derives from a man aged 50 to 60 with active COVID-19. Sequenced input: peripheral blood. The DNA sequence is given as TGTGCCACCGAGCGGCCTGGACAGGGGGAGTACTTC. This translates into CATERPGQGEYF.